These 32 T cell receptor beta chains were all obtained from the same sample, sequenced in a study of T cell repertoires in cytomegalovirus infection (dated by TCRdb to the late 2010s). Sequencing used an Illumina HiSeq 1500. TCRdb cleaned the public reads at Q25 with fastp, built clones with MiXCR and kept in-frame beta chains. Rows matching on CDR3 protein sequence are summarized as one entry with the most common DNA and genes. Here the sample has under 300,000 distinct CDR3 sequences; about 12% occur a single time. The top ten hold 1.5% to 2% of the sample. Input material: PBMCs. These receptors were taken from a human donor in good health (CMV status not recorded). Some clones in this sample may be carry-over from other donors' samples.

This clonotype was recorded at least ten times. This chain uses TRBV7-3 with TRBJ2-1; 10 positions match TRBD2. Germline assignment: CDR1 SGHTA and CDR2 FQGTGA. The trim removed 2 bases at V and 6 bases at J, leaving 10 bases unmatched. The CDR3 extends over 17 amino acids. CDR3 sequence reads: CASSLELAGAWGNEQFF. DNA for the CDR3: TGTGCCAGCAGCTTAGAGCTAGCGGGGGCTTGGGGCAATGAGCAGTTCTTC.

This clonotype was counted ten times or more. J is TRBJ2-1 and V is TRBV11-3; D could derive from TRBD1 or TRBD2 (5 bases each). Trimming shortened V by 1 base and J by 8 bases, and 15 bases separated the two germline ends. Germline V gene lookup returns CDR1 SGHNT and CDR2 YENEEA. The CDR3 totals 15 residues. CDR3 sequence: CASSLAGTPGDEQFF. CDR3 nucleotides: TGTGCCAGCAGCTTAGCTGGGACCCCCGGGGATGAGCAGTTCTTC.

The chain recombines TRBV5-4 with TRBJ2-7, with TRBD1 matching 9 bases. The CDR3 totals 16 residues. The V segment lost 0 bases and the J segment 2 bases; nucleotides outside the gene matches: 6. The germline CDR1 and CDR2 sequences are SGHNT and YYREEE (reference sequence). The CDR3 nucleotides read TGTGCCAGCAGCTTGGTTGGGACAGGGTGGACCTACGAGCAGTACTTC. Translated: CASSLVGTGWTYEQYF.

The rearrangement joins TRBV10-3 to TRBJ2-2; TRBD2 matches at 14 bases. From germline, CDR1 is ENHRY and CDR2 SYGVKD. V was clipped by 3 bases and J by 3 bases; unmatched bases: 3. The CDR3 is made up of 17 amino acids. The CDR3 loop reads CAISEAGLAGDTGELFF. In nucleotides, the CDR3 is TGTGCCATCAGTGAAGCGGGACTAGCGGGAGACACCGGGGAGCTGTTTTTT.

This clonotype has more than one count but fewer than ten. The V gene is TRBV6-2 or TRBV6-3, the J gene TRBJ1-5; D is unresolved. V was clipped by 6 bases and J by 4 bases, with 13 bases between them. The CDR3 is 14 amino acids. The V gene's germline CDR1 is MNHEY and CDR2 SVGEGT. CDR3 sequence (DNA): TGTGCCAGCAGGCCTGCTTCGGTAAATCAGCCCCAGCATTTT. Protein product: CASRPASVNQPQHF.

At least ten counts were recorded for this clonotype. The V gene is TRBV7-9, the J gene TRBJ2-2; TRBD2 matches 7 bases. This CDR3 contains 11 residues. Trimming removed 11 bases from V and 7 bases from J; junction bases left unmatched: 4. Germline CDR1 SEHNR, CDR2 FQNEAQ (reference sequence). For the CDR3, the DNA is TGTGCCCTAACTAGCGTCGGGGAGCTGTTTTTT. This encodes CALTSVGELFF.

This clonotype has a count of ten or more. The genes are TRBV7-9 and TRBJ1-4; maybe TRBD1 (6 bases). The CDR3 is 14 amino acids. Germline V CDR1 and CDR2: SEHNR, FQNEAQ (reference sequence). Trimming stripped 5 bases from V and 10 bases from J, with 17 bases between. The DNA for the CDR3 is TGTGCCAGCAGCCTGACAGGAGGGCCGACAAAACTGTTTTTT. Its protein product is CASSLTGGPTKLFF.

The chain recombines TRBV7-3 with TRBJ2-1; 11 bases are a match to TRBD2. Germline V gene lookup returns CDR1 SGHTA and CDR2 FQGTGA. CDR3 length equals 14 residues. Trimming at V came to 4 bases and at J to 4 bases, leaving 0 bases not matched to a gene. The CDR3 region is CASSWTSGYNEQFF. In DNA form, the CDR3 reads TGTGCCAGCAGCTGGACTAGCGGGTACAATGAGCAGTTCTTC.

This clonotype has ten or more counts. This chain uses TRBV12-3 or TRBV12-4 with TRBJ2-2; D might be TRBD2 (6 bases). V lost 2 bases and J 2 bases, leaving 21 bases between the germline ends. The CDR3 has 19 amino acids. The CDR3 loop reads CASSLILAQWGINTGELFF. CDR3 DNA: TGTGCCAGCAGTTTAATCCTAGCGCAATGGGGGATTAACACCGGGGAGCTGTTTTTT.

This clonotype was seen a handful of times. V gene TRBV20-1 combines with J gene TRBJ2-3; 11 positions match TRBD2. The V and J ends lost 3 bases and 2 bases, in that order; junction bases with no gene match: 7. Germline V gene data show CDR1 as DFQATT and CDR2 as SNEGSKA (reference sequence). The CDR3 has 16 residues. The CDR3 DNA is TGCAGTGCTAGGATAACTAGCGGGGGTTCCACAGATACGCAGTATTTT. This sequence encodes CSARITSGGSTDTQYF.

Notes on this clonotype: A single base separates this from a much larger clone, so it may be a read error. V is TRBV19 and J is TRBJ1-2; the D is unclear. Trimming shortened V by 5 bases and J by 2 bases, and 15 bases separated the two germline ends. The CDR3 extends over 15 amino acids. Germline CDR1 and CDR2: LNHDA and SQIVND (reference sequence). CDR3 amino acids: CASSFSTGANYGYTF. The DNA of the CDR3 is TGTGCCAGTAGTTTTTCGACTGGAGCGAACTATGGCTACACCTTC.

There are many counts of this clonotype. The chain carries TRBV6-1 and TRBJ2-5, with D possibly matching TRBD1 (6 bases). Germline V gene sequence: CDR1 MNHNS, CDR2 SASEGT. CDR3 length: 14 amino acids. Trimming removed 0 bases at V and 5 bases at J, with 10 bases between. CDR3 in amino acids: CASSEAPRGETQYF. The CDR3, as DNA: TGTGCCAGCAGTGAAGCGCCCAGGGGTGAGACCCAGTACTTC.

In its sample, this clonotype was seen many times. The genes are TRBV12-3 or TRBV12-4 and TRBJ1-4; TRBD1 agrees at 7 bases. V shed 6 bases, J shed 0 bases, and the junction held 1 base outside the gene matches. The CDR3 is made up of 14 amino acids. The CDR3 bases are TGTGCCAGCAGGGGGACAGCAACTAATGAAAAACTGTTTTTT. Translation gives CASRGTATNEKLFF.

The table lists this clonotype with many counts. The J gene is TRBJ2-5, the V gene TRBV24-1; D gene unclear. In germline, CDR1 is KGHDR, CDR2 SFDVKD. CDR3 length: 11 amino acids. Trimming cost V 10 bases and J 4 bases, with 9 bases left between them. The CDR3 region is CATSELETQYF. The CDR3 DNA follows: TGTGCCACGTCGGAGCTAGAGACCCAGTACTTC.

This clonotype occurred many times. The V gene is TRBV11-3, the J gene TRBJ2-2; 11 bases line up with TRBD2. J lost 6 bases, V lost 5 bases, and 8 bases had no gene match. The CDR3 has 16 amino acids. From germline, CDR1 is SGHNT and CDR2 YENEEA. CDR3 in amino acids: CASSPLAGGRAGELFF. Here the CDR3 DNA reads TGTGCCAGCAGCCCATTAGCGGGAGGGCGAGCCGGGGAGCTGTTTTTT.

This clonotype appeared many times. V usage is TRBV28 and J usage is TRBJ2-7; the match to TRBD2 covers 7 bases. The germline V gene has CDR1 MDHEN and CDR2 SYDVKM. V shed 6 bases, J shed 0 bases, and the junction held 8 bases outside the gene matches. The CDR3 extends over 15 amino acids. The CDR3 DNA is TGTGCCAGCAGGACTAGCAAACCGAGCTCCTACGAGCAGTACTTC. The encoded protein is CASRTSKPSSYEQYF.

There are many counts of this clonotype. V usage is TRBV6-2 or TRBV6-3 and J usage is TRBJ2-3, with 8 bases identical to TRBD2. The CDR3 has 16 residues. Looked up from germline, CDR1 is MNHEY and CDR2 is SVGEGT. J was trimmed by 4 bases and V by 4 bases; bases with no gene match: 10. The chain's CDR3 is CASSFRAAGESDTQYF. The CDR3 DNA sequence: TGTGCCAGCAGTTTTAGAGCAGCGGGAGAATCAGATACGCAGTATTTT.

This clonotype was counted between two and nine times. This rearrangement joins TRBV6-2 or TRBV6-3 to TRBJ2-1, with TRBD1 matching 11 bases. Germline V CDR1 and CDR2: MNHEY, SVGEGT. J gave up 8 bases and V 5 bases, and 11 bases lay outside the gene matches. The CDR3 totals 16 residues. The CDR3 region has the DNA TGTGCCAGCAGTAAACCCCAGGACAGGGGGCAGGATGAGCAGTTCTTC. Translating it yields CASSKPQDRGQDEQFF.

This clonotype was counted a few times. The rearrangement joins TRBV20-1 to TRBJ2-1; TRBD2 matches at 15 bases. CDR3 length equals 19 residues. J was trimmed by 5 bases and V by 0 bases; bases with no gene match: 11. Germline V gene lookup returns CDR1 DFQATT and CDR2 SNEGSKA (reference sequence). The CDR3 nucleotides read TGCAGTGCTAGAGATTGGGGACTAGCGGGGGGCCCTCCTAACAATGAGCAGTTCTTC. It encodes CSARDWGLAGGPPNNEQFF.

There are many counts of this clonotype. V usage is TRBV7-6 and J usage is TRBJ2-7; 8 positions agree with TRBD2. The germline V gene encodes CDR1 SGHVS and CDR2 FNYEAQ. Trimming removed 4 bases from V and 7 bases from J; junction bases left unmatched: 12. The CDR3 has 15 amino acids. In nucleotides, the CDR3 is TGTGCCAGCAGCTCCCTGGGGGCGGGAGGCGGGGAGCAGTACTTC. Its protein is CASSSLGAGGGEQYF.

This clonotype showed up just a few times. V usage is TRBV6-2 or TRBV6-3 and J usage is TRBJ1-5; D call uncertain. Trimming left V 0 bases short and J 6 bases short, with 12 bases between. CDR1 and CDR2 from the germline V gene are MNHEY and SVGEGT. This CDR3 region has 15 residues. CDR3 residues: CASSYSSGVTQPQHF. DNA of the CDR3: TGTGCCAGCAGTTACTCGAGCGGGGTCACTCAGCCCCAGCATTTT.

On this clonotype: A much larger clone differs from this one at a single base, so this may be a read error. This sequence joins TRBV27 and TRBJ1-5, with 7 nucleotides matching TRBD1. V gave up 5 bases and J gave up 5 bases; unmatched junction bases: 9. Germline CDR1 is MNHEY and CDR2 is SMNVEV (reference sequence). The length of the CDR3 is 15 residues. The CDR3 sequence: CASSATETGYQPQHF. The CDR3 DNA sequence: TGTGCCAGCAGTGCCACCGAGACAGGGTATCAGCCCCAGCATTTT.

The chain couples TRBV28 to TRBJ1-2; 10 nucleotides match TRBD1. J lost 8 bases, V lost 3 bases, and 9 bases had no gene match. The CDR3 sequence is 15 residues long. In germline, CDR1 is MDHEN, CDR2 SYDVKM. The CDR3 loop reads CASSLAFGQGDGYTF. The CDR3 nucleotides are TGTGCCAGCAGTTTGGCGTTCGGACAGGGGGACGGCTACACCTTC.

This clonotype was seen at least ten times. The chain couples TRBV7-9 to TRBJ1-5; D is perhaps TRBD1 (5 bases). The CDR3 spans 14 residues. The ends were cut back, 0 bases at V and 7 bases at J, with 10 bases in the middle. Germline V gene data show CDR1 as SEHNR and CDR2 as FQNEAQ (reference sequence). The DNA for the CDR3 is TGTGCCAGCAGCTTAGCGGGGGGACGGCAGCCCCAGCATTTT. It codes for CASSLAGGRQPQHF.

This sequence joins TRBV24-1 and TRBJ2-7; D call uncertain. V was cut by 4 bases and J by 8 bases, with 11 bases left in between. This CDR3 has 12 residues. The germline CDR1 and CDR2 sequences are KGHDR and SFDVKD. Here the CDR3 reads CATSDLQSQQYF. The CDR3 nucleotides read TGTGCCACCAGTGACCTACAGAGCCAGCAGTACTTC.

This clonotype occurred a few times. The chain couples TRBV9 to TRBJ2-3, with 9 positions matching TRBD2. Germline V gene data show CDR1 as SGDLS and CDR2 as YYNGEE. V was pared by 4 bases and J by 3 bases, with 6 bases of the junction left unmatched. CDR3 length equals 15 residues. CDR3 in amino acids: CASSSRGGFTDTQYF. The CDR3 bases are TGTGCCAGCAGCTCGCGGGGGGGATTTACAGATACGCAGTATTTT.

The CDR3 nucleotides are TGTGCCAGCAGACCGAATAAAGGACTAGCGGGAGGGGTCACAGATACGCAGTATTTT. Its translation: CASRPNKGLAGGVTDTQYF. V and J are TRBV12-3 or TRBV12-4 and TRBJ2-3; 15 nucleotides line up with TRBD2. CDR3 size: 19 residues. Trimming at V came to 6 bases and at J to 2 bases, leaving 12 bases not matched to a gene.

This clonotype came up a few times. The V call is TRBV27, the J call TRBJ2-7; no clear D gene. With 2 bases removed from V and 8 bases from J, the gap between germline ends came to 13 bases. The CDR3 consists of 13 residues. Germline CDR1 and CDR2: MNHEY and SMNVEV (reference sequence). The CDR3 protein is CASSLDLRYQQYF. CDR3 nucleotides: TGTGCCAGCAGTTTAGACCTCAGGTACCAGCAGTACTTC.

This clonotype has ten or more counts. The chain combines TRBV7-2 with TRBJ2-7; D possibly corresponds to TRBD1 (5 bases). The CDR3 runs to 12 residues. With 0 bases removed from V and 7 bases from J, the gap between germline ends came to 7 bases. Germline assignment: CDR1 SGHTA and CDR2 FQGNSA. This CDR3 is CASSLARTEQYF. The CDR3 DNA is TGTGCCAGCAGCTTAGCGAGGACAGAGCAGTACTTC. Supplemented by reference TRBV7-2 and TRBJ2-7, the full variable domain reads GAGVSQSPSNKVTEKGKDVELRCDPISGHTALYWYRQSLGQGLEFLIYFQGNSAPDKSGLPSDRFSAERTGGSVSTLTIQRTQQEDSAVYLCASSLARTEQYFGPGTRLTVT.

This clonotype was observed many times. The chain is built from TRBV7-9 and TRBJ2-5, with D possibly being TRBD1 (6 bases). The V and J ends lost 4 bases and 5 bases respectively, with 11 bases between them. This CDR3 is 13 amino acids long. CDR1 SEHNR and CDR2 FQNEAQ come from the germline V gene (reference sequence). CDR3 in amino acids: CASSSQGYETQYF. The CDR3 nucleotides are TGTGCCAGCAGCTCCCAGGGGTACGAGACCCAGTACTTC.

This clonotype was recorded once. The rearrangement links TRBV29-1 to TRBJ2-2; D might be TRBD2 (5 bases). V lost 7 bases to trimming and J lost 2 bases, with 11 bases between them. The CDR3 is made up of 13 amino acids. Germline assignment: CDR1 SQVTM and CDR2 ANQGSEA. In DNA form, the CDR3 reads TGCAGCGGAACCCGGACTAACACCGGGGAGCTGTTTTTT. Protein: CSGTRTNTGELFF.

This clonotype was recorded many times. The chain uses TRBV5-6 and TRBJ2-5; perhaps D is TRBD1 or TRBD2 (5 bases each). Per germline, CDR1 SGHDT and CDR2 YYEEEE. This CDR3 contains 13 residues. Trimming removed 0 bases at V and 8 bases at J, with 11 bases between. The CDR3 region is CASSLERGLTQYF. The CDR3 DNA reads as TGTGCCAGCAGCTTGGAACGGGGCCTAACCCAGTACTTC.